One sample yielded the 30 T cell receptor beta chains listed below, sequenced in a study of shared clonotypes between healthy human individuals. Using immunoSEQ multiplex PCR, the repertoire was profiled, and TCRdb retains in-frame clones only, with some absent. This table has around 2.1 million clones, around 93% appearing once. As defined, naive CD8 cells were CD45RO-negative and positively selected for CCR7, with terminally differentiated effector memory CD45RA+ cells excluded. The sample comprised naive CD8+ T cells from PBMCs. The receptors shown here come from a man between 18 and 35 years old in good health. Some clones in this sample may be carry-over from other donors' samples.

The rearrangement uses TRBV4-3 and TRBJ1-1; a weak D match, TRBD1 (5 bases). The V end was cut by 0 bases, the J end by 4 bases, with 9 bases between. The CDR3 consists of 14 residues. The germline CDR1 and CDR2 sequences are LGHNA and YSLEER. Here the CDR3 DNA reads TGCGCCAGCAGCCAAGATGGGGGATCCACTGAAGCTTTCTTT. Translating it yields CASSQDGGSTEAFF.

The chain combines TRBV10-1 with TRBJ2-3; no firm D call. The CDR3 consists of 13 residues. Trimming removed 4 bases at V and 2 bases at J, with 7 bases between. Germline CDR1 and CDR2: WNHNN and SYGVQD (reference sequence). CDR3 sequence: CASSALLTDTQYF. The CDR3 nucleotides are TGCGCCAGCAGTGCCCTCCTCACAGATACGCAGTATTTT.

The rearrangement joins TRBV7-9 to TRBJ1-2; tentatively, D is TRBD1 (5 bases). CDR3 length equals 17 residues. V dropped 2 bases and J dropped 7 bases, with 23 bases sitting between them. Germline V gene lookup returns CDR1 SEHNR and CDR2 FQNEAQ (reference sequence). CDR3 in DNA: TGTGCCAGCAGCTTACCTACTACTGGGACTTCGGCGGGTGGCTACACCTTC. It yields the protein CASSLPTTGTSAGGYTF.

A single count supports this clone. This CDR3 is CASSFGQGLADTQYF. In DNA, the CDR3 is TGTGCCAGCAGCTTCGGCCAGGGGCTAGCAGATACGCAGTATTTT. The chain employs TRBV7-9 and TRBJ2-3, with D possibly TRBD1 on 6 matching bases. This CDR3 is built from 15 residues. Germline-derived CDR1 and CDR2 are SEHNR and FQNEAQ (reference sequence). The V and J ends lost 3 bases and 4 bases respectively, with 14 bases between them.

The V and J genes are TRBV30 and TRBJ2-5, with 9 bases lining up with TRBD1. The germline gives CDR1 GTSNPN, CDR2 SVGIG (reference sequence). The trim removed 2 bases at V and 6 bases at J, leaving 4 bases unmatched. This CDR3 is built from 13 residues. CDR3 DNA: TGTGCCTGGAGTTCTGGACAGGGGAAGACCCAGTACTTC. Amino acids: CAWSSGQGKTQYF.

Only one count was recorded for this clone. The chain joins TRBV29-1 to TRBJ1-3; no clear D gene. The germline V and J ends were trimmed by 5 bases and 0 bases, with 11 bases remaining between them. This CDR3 region has 14 residues. Germline CDR1 is SQVTM and CDR2 is ANQGSEA. The CDR3 DNA reads TGCAGCGTTTCGGACTGGCTCTCTGGAAACACCATATATTTT. Translation: CSVSDWLSGNTIYF. Variable domain in full (rest from reference TRBV29-1 and TRBJ1-3): SAVISQKPSRDICQRGTSLTIQCQVDSQVTMMFWYRQQPGQSLTLIATANQGSEATYESGFVIDKFPISRPNLTFSTLTVSNMSPEDSSIYLCSVSDWLSGNTIYFGEGSWLTVV.

The chain joins TRBV6-5 to TRBJ2-7; TRBD2 aligns across 10 bases. The CDR3 runs to 16 residues. Germline-derived CDR1 and CDR2 are MNHEY and SVGAGI. The V segment lost 2 bases and the J segment 3 bases; nucleotides outside the gene matches: 7. CDR3 in DNA: TGTGCCAGCAGTTACCCGAAGCGGGAGGGCCTCTACGAGCAGTACTTC. Its protein is CASSYPKREGLYEQYF.

The gene calls are TRBV7-9 and TRBJ2-7; 13 nucleotides line up with TRBD2. The CDR3 totals 15 residues. After removal of 5 bases from V and 6 bases from J, the junction contained 7 bases not matched to a gene. The V gene's germline CDR1 is SEHNR and CDR2 FQNEAQ (reference sequence). CDR3 in amino acids: CASSQKGLAGSEQYF. Written as DNA, the CDR3 is TGTGCCAGCAGCCAAAAGGGACTAGCGGGAAGCGAGCAGTACTTC.

V gene TRBV28 combines with J gene TRBJ1-2; D not resolved. Germline CDR1 MDHEN, CDR2 SYDVKM. Deletions cut 5 bases from V and 4 bases from J, with 8 bases between. This CDR3 has 12 residues. DNA for the CDR3: TGTGCCAGCAGTGACGCTACCTATGGCTACACCTTC. It is translated as CASSDATYGYTF.

The chain links TRBV27 to TRBJ1-1; D may be TRBD1 (5 bases). Germline CDR1 and CDR2: MNHEY and SMNVEV (reference sequence). V gave up 10 bases and J gave up 0 bases, with 12 bases separating them. The CDR3 totals 13 residues. This CDR3 reads CATRPGVNTEAFF. The CDR3 coding sequence is TGTGCCACGCGTCCGGGGGTGAACACTGAAGCTTTCTTT.

The CDR3 DNA reads TGTGCCAGCAGCTTAGGAGGCGGAACCCCCTACGAGCAGTACTTC. It is translated as CASSLGGGTPYEQYF. This chain joins TRBV11-2 and TRBJ2-7; no clear D. V lost 1 base and J lost 2, with 12 bases in between. The length of the CDR3 is 15 residues. Per the germline V gene, CDR1 is SGHAT and CDR2 is FQNNGV.

This rearrangement joins TRBV28 to TRBJ2-1, with D uncertain. CDR3 length: 15 residues. Germline CDR1 and CDR2: MDHEN and SYDVKM. Trimming left V 3 bases short and J 2 bases short, with 11 bases between. In DNA, the CDR3 is TGTGCCAGCAGTTTCCTCTCAATGCCCTACAATGAGCAGTTCTTC. Amino acids: CASSFLSMPYNEQFF.

The V gene is TRBV25-1, the J gene TRBJ2-1; D unclear. The CDR3 has 13 amino acids. Germline V gives CDR1 MGHDK, CDR2 SYGVNS. The ends were cut back, 0 bases at V and 4 bases at J, with 4 bases in the middle. The CDR3 coding sequence is TGTGCCAGCAGTGAATATGGGTACAATGAGCAGTTCTTC. It yields the protein CASSEYGYNEQFF.

This clone showed up just a few times. Other DNA sequences within the sample encode an identical CDR3. V and J are TRBV29-1 and TRBJ1-1; D is ambiguous. CDR3 length equals 12 residues. V was cut by 4 bases and J by 2 bases, with 8 bases left in between. CDR1 and CDR2 (germline): SQVTM, ANQGSEA. The CDR3 is CSVVTANTEAFF. The CDR3 coding sequence is TGCAGCGTTGTGACGGCAAACACTGAAGCTTTCTTT.

The J gene is TRBJ2-2, the V gene TRBV28; TRBD2 agrees at 13 bases. V shed 2 bases and J 0 bases; nucleotides not matched to a gene: 15. CDR3 length equals 22 residues. The germline V gene has CDR1 MDHEN and CDR2 SYDVKM. In DNA, the CDR3 is TGTGCCAGCAGTTTAGATGGATTGAACATGGGACTAGCGGGAACGAACACCGGGGAGCTGTTTTTT. Its protein is CASSLDGLNMGLAGTNTGELFF.

V is TRBV15 and J is TRBJ1-5, with D possibly matching TRBD1 (5 bases). The CDR3 loop spans 14 amino acids. Germline V gene lookup returns CDR1 LNHNV and CDR2 YYDKDF (reference sequence). Trimming removed 5 bases from V and 5 bases from J, with 13 bases in between. The CDR3 nucleotides are TGTGCCACCAGCTCGGGGCTGGGGGATCAGCCCCAGCATTTT. Translation gives CATSSGLGDQPQHF. Filled out from reference TRBV15 and TRBJ1-5, the complete variable domain reads DAMVIQNPRYQVTQFGKPVTLSCSQTLNHNVMYWYQQKSSQAPKLLFHYYDKDFNNEADTPDNFQSRRPNTSFCFLDIRSPGLGDTAMYLCATSSGLGDQPQHFGDGTRLSIL.

The chain is built from TRBV7-8 and TRBJ2-6, with 10 bases fitting TRBD2. V lost 1 base to trimming and J lost 1 base; unmatched junction nucleotides: 4. Germline assignment: CDR1 SGHVS and CDR2 FQNEAQ. The CDR3 has 18 amino acids. CDR3 protein: CASSLGVSGRSGANVLTF. In DNA form, the CDR3 reads TGTGCCAGCAGCTTAGGCGTTAGCGGGAGGTCTGGGGCCAACGTCCTGACTTTC.

The genes are TRBV7-2 and TRBJ1-2; 8 bases are shared with TRBD1. Germline-derived CDR1 and CDR2 are SGHTA and FQGNSA. V shed 4 bases and J 4 bases; nucleotides not matched to a gene: 11. This CDR3 contains 16 residues. As DNA, the CDR3 is TGTGCCAGCAGCTCAAGGACAGGGATGACTACCTATGGCTACACCTTC. Residues: CASSSRTGMTTYGYTF.

The J gene is TRBJ1-2, the V gene TRBV11-2; D remains ambiguous. The germline CDR1 and CDR2 sequences are SGHAT and FQNNGV. The CDR3 covers 13 residues. V was clipped by 5 bases and J by 4 bases, with 11 bases between them. The CDR3, as DNA: TGTGCCAGCAGCCTGGCCCTTAGCTATGGCTACACCTTC. Translated, it gives CASSLALSYGYTF.

The V and J genes are TRBV19 and TRBJ2-1, with 7 bases identical to TRBD2. The CDR3 contains 13 residues. Trimming at V came to 4 bases and at J to 8 bases, leaving 5 bases not matched to a gene. Germline CDR1 is LNHDA and CDR2 is SQIVND (reference sequence). The CDR3 nucleotides are TGTGCCAGTAGTACCCGGACTAGGGATGAGCAGTTCTTC. Translating it yields CASSTRTRDEQFF.

The J gene is TRBJ2-1, the V gene TRBV29-1, with TRBD1 identical over 9 bases. Germline V gene lookup returns CDR1 SQVTM and CDR2 ANQGSEA. Trimming took 6 bases from V and 5 from J; bases not matched to a gene: 8. This CDR3 region has 14 residues. In nucleotides, the CDR3 is TGCAGCGTAGTAGCCGGGACAGGGAACAATGAGCAGTTCTTC. Amino acids: CSVVAGTGNNEQFF.

This chain uses TRBV15 with TRBJ2-1; 9 bases fit TRBD2. V shed 0 bases and J 7 bases; nucleotides not matched to a gene: 10. Germline V gene lookup returns CDR1 LNHNV and CDR2 YYDKDF (reference sequence). This CDR3 has 17 residues. The CDR3 loop reads CATSRDLGGRAVNEQFF. The CDR3 nucleotides are TGTGCCACCAGCAGAGATCTCGGCGGGAGGGCCGTGAATGAGCAGTTCTTC.

The V call is TRBV7-2, the J call TRBJ2-7; D could derive from TRBD1 or TRBD2 (5 bases each). The V gene's germline CDR1 is SGHTA and CDR2 FQGNSA. The CDR3 is 16 amino acids. The V end lost 4 bases, the J end lost 2 bases, and 18 bases lay between the germline ends. In DNA form, the CDR3 reads TGTGCCAGCAGCTCCTGGGACCTTAGAAGACCCTACGAGCAGTACTTC. Amino acids: CASSSWDLRRPYEQYF.

The V call is TRBV7-8, the J call TRBJ2-4; TRBD2 might be the D (6 bases). The CDR3 is 14 residues long. CDR1 SGHVS and CDR2 FQNEAQ come from the germline V gene. Deletions cut 0 bases from V and 6 bases from J, with 9 bases between. CDR3 DNA sequence: TGTGCCAGCAGCTTAGCGGAGGGCCTAAACATTCAGTACTTC. It yields the protein CASSLAEGLNIQYF.

The gene calls are TRBV28 and TRBJ1-1; no definite D call. Germline values: CDR1 MDHEN, CDR2 SYDVKM. V lost 6 bases to trimming and J lost 6 bases, with 14 bases between them. The CDR3 contains 13 residues. The CDR3: CASRDRAYSEAFF. The CDR3 DNA reads TGTGCCAGCAGGGATCGCGCGTATTCTGAAGCTTTCTTT.

The chain has TRBV11-2 and TRBJ2-7; a weak D match, TRBD2 (5 bases). Germline CDR1 reads SGHAT; CDR2 reads FQNNGV. This CDR3 spans 13 amino acids. Trimming took off 9 bases at V and 0 bases at J, with 12 bases between the two ends. The CDR3 here is CASRGELSYEQYF. Here the CDR3 DNA reads TGTGCCAGTCGGGGTGAACTCTCCTACGAGCAGTACTTC.

This clone came up a few times. The chain uses TRBV11-2 and TRBJ2-1; 7 bases are shared with TRBD2. There are 15 residues in the CDR3. Germline V CDR1 and CDR2: SGHAT, FQNNGV. V was pared by 5 bases and J by 8 bases, with 12 bases of the junction left unmatched. As DNA, the CDR3 is TGTGCCAGCAGCCTTAAGCGGGGACGTACCGATGAGCAGTTCTTC. Encoded protein: CASSLKRGRTDEQFF.

The gene calls are TRBV18 and TRBJ1-1; a possible D gene is TRBD1 (5 bases). The V end lost 3 bases, the J end lost 1 base, and 12 bases lay between the germline ends. There are 15 residues in the CDR3. The germline V gene encodes CDR1 KGHSH and CDR2 LQKENI. The chain's CDR3 is CASSPPDKPNTEAFF. CDR3 sequence (DNA): TGTGCCAGCTCACCGCCGGACAAGCCGAACACTGAAGCTTTCTTT.

The V gene is TRBV5-1, the J gene TRBJ2-5; 9 nucleotides align to TRBD1. There are 15 residues in the CDR3. Germline V gene sequence: CDR1 SGHRS, CDR2 YFSETQ. With 5 bases clipped from V and 2 bases from J, the junction kept 7 bases outside the gene matches. The DNA of the CDR3 is TGCGCCAGCAGGGCCCGGGACAGGGATCAAGAGACCCAGTACTTC. This codes for CASRARDRDQETQYF.

The chain has TRBV18 and TRBJ1-2; TRBD1 matches at 10 bases. V shed 6 bases and J 4 bases; nucleotides not matched to a gene: 5. Germline V gene sequence: CDR1 KGHSH, CDR2 LQKENI. The CDR3 sequence is 14 residues long. CDR3 region: CASSSGTGAYGYTF. The DNA of the CDR3 is TGTGCCAGCTCTTCCGGGACAGGGGCCTATGGCTACACCTTC. Full variable domain (rest looked up from reference TRBV18 and TRBJ1-2): NAGVMQNPRHLVRRRGQEARLRCSPMKGHSHVYWYRQLPEEGLKFMVYLQKENIIDESGMPKERFSAEFPKEGPSILRIQQVVRGDSAAYFCASSSGTGAYGYTFGSGTRLTVV.